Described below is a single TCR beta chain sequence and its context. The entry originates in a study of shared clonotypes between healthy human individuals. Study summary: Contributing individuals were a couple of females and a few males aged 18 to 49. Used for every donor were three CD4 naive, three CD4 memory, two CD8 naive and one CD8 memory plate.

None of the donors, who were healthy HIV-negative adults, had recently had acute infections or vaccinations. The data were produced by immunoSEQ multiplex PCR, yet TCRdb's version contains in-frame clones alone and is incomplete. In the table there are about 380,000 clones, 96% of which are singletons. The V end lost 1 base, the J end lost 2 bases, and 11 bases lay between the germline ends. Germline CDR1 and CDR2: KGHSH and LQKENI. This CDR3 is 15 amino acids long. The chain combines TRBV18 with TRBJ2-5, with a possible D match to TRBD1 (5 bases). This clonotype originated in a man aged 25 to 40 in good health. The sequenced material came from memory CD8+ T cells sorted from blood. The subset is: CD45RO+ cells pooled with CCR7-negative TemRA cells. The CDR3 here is CASSPLRASQETQYF. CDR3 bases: TGTGCCAGCTCACCACTCAGGGCTTCACAAGAGACCCAGTACTTC.